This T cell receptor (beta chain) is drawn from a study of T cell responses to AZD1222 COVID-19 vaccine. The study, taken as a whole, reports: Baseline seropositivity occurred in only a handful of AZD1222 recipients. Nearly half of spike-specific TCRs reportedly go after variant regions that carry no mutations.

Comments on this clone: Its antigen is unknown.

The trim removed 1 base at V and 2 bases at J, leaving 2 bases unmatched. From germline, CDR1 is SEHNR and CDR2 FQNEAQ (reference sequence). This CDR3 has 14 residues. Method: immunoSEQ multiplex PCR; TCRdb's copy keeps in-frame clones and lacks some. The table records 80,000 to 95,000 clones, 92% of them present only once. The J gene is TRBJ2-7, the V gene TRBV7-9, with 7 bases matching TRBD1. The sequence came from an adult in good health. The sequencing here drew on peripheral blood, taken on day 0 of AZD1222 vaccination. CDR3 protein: CASSLGQGAYEQYF. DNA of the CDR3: TGTGCCAGCAGCTTAGGACAGGGAGCCTACGAGCAGTACTTC. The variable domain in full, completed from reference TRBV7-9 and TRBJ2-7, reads DTGVSQNPRHKITKRGQNVTFRCDPISEHNRLYWYRQTLGQGPEFLTYFQNEAQLEKSRLLSDRFSAERPKGSFSTLEIQRTEQGDSAMYLCASSLGQGAYEQYFGPGTRLTVT.